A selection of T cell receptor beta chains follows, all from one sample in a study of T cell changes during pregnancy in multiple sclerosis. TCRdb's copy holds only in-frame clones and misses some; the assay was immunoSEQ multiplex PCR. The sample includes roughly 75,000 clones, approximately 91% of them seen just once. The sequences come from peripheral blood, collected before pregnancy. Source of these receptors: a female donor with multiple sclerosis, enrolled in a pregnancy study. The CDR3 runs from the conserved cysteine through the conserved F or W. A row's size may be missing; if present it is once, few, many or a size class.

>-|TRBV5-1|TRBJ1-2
CASSLEGGYGYTF
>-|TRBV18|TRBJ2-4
CASSPDRVGIQYF
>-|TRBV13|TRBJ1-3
CASSYQQGDLGNTIYF
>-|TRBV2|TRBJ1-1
CASSRQAEAFF
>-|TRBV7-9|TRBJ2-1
CASSSARDSKVPPNEQFF
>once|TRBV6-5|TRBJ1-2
CASSRDRGFLGYTF
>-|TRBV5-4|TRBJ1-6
CASSFLHSNSPLHF
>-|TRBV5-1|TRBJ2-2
CASSSPDRDTGELFF
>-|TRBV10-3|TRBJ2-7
CAIQGVDSYEQYF
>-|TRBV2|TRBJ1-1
CASIGQQNTEAFF
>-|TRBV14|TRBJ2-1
CASSPRKGPEQFF
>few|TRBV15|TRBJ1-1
CATSREEGTRGAEAFF
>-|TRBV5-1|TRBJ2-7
CASSWTGTGEYEQYF
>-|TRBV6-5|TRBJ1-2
CASSYGGGVSNGYTF
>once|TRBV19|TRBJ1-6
CASSMRVAGLYNSPLHF
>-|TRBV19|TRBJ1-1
CASSLGGWGGEGTEAFF
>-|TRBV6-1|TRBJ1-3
CASRTGTATGNTIYF
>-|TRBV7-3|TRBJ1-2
CASSPSAGGGYGYTF
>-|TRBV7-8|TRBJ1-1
CASSLIPVRGNTEAFF
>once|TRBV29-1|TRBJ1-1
CSAGGKKVQNTEAFF
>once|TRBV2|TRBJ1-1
CASSARRGRNTEAFF
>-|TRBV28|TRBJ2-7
CASSLLGMGRQSSYEQYF